These 24 T cell receptor beta chains were all obtained from the same sample, sequenced in a study of blood T cell repertoires in COVID-19. Data came from immunoSEQ multiplex PCR; TCRdb stores just in-frame clones and leaves some out. The sample yields some 180,000 clones, over 70% seen once. Input material: peripheral blood. These receptors were collected from a man aged 55 to 70 with acute or convalescent COVID-19.

A note on this clone: The same CDR3 is also encoded by other DNA sequences in this sample. The chain employs TRBV29-1 and TRBJ1-5; weak D call: TRBD1 (5 bases). Germline V lookup: CDR1 SQVTM, CDR2 ANQGSEA. V shed 4 bases and J shed 3 bases, with 10 bases lying between them. The CDR3 has 13 amino acids. The CDR3 bases are TGCAGCGTTGGGTTAGGGGTCAATCAGCCCCAGCATTTT. Amino acid sequence: CSVGLGVNQPQHF. The full variable domain, with the rest looked up from reference TRBV29-1 and TRBJ1-5, is SAVISQKPSRDICQRGTSLTIQCQVDSQVTMMFWYRQQPGQSLTLIATANQGSEATYESGFVIDKFPISRPNLTFSTLTVSNMSPEDSSIYLCSVGLGVNQPQHFGDGTRLSIL.

The V and J genes are TRBV11-2 and TRBJ1-2; D is perhaps TRBD1 (6 bases). The CDR3 totals 12 residues. V was shortened by 7 bases and J by 6 bases, with 12 bases between the two germline ends. Per the germline V gene, CDR1 is SGHAT and CDR2 is FQNNGV. CDR3 nucleotides: TGTGCCAGCACCCCAGGGGAACATGGCTACACCTTC. Translated, it gives CASTPGEHGYTF.

The V gene is TRBV28, the J gene TRBJ1-1; a possible D gene is TRBD1 (5 bases). V was cut by 5 bases and J by 1 base, with 20 bases left in between. The CDR3 totals 17 residues. Per germline, CDR1 MDHEN and CDR2 SYDVKM. The CDR3 nucleotides are TGTGCCAGCAGTCAACCCCTTTCAGACAGACAGAACACTGAAGCTTTCTTT. The encoded protein is CASSQPLSDRQNTEAFF.

This clone was observed a few times. V is TRBV27 and J is TRBJ2-1; 12 bases align to TRBD2. The germline gives CDR1 MNHEY, CDR2 SMNVEV (reference sequence). After removal of 0 bases from V and 6 bases from J, the junction contained 12 bases not matched to a gene. This CDR3 has 19 residues. CDR3 DNA: TGTGCCAGCAGTTTATCCCGGGCTAGCGGGAGGGCGAAATCCAATGAGCAGTTCTTC. Protein sequence: CASSLSRASGRAKSNEQFF.

J is TRBJ2-1 and V is TRBV29-1; a possible D gene is TRBD1 (6 bases). V gave up 5 bases and J gave up 9 bases, with 20 bases separating them. The CDR3 runs to 14 residues. Germline CDR1 reads SQVTM; CDR2 reads ANQGSEA. Here the CDR3 reads CSVPGQSLRREQFF. The CDR3 coding sequence is TGCAGCGTTCCTGGACAGTCCCTAAGGCGTGAGCAGTTCTTC.

V gene TRBV5-1 combines with J gene TRBJ2-1; TRBD2 aligns across 16 bases. This CDR3 is built from 17 residues. With 3 bases clipped from V and 9 bases from J, the junction kept 9 bases outside the gene matches. Germline V gives CDR1 SGHRS, CDR2 YFSETQ. This CDR3 is CASSSTGTSGRASEQFF. DNA of the CDR3: TGCGCCAGCAGCTCGACCGGGACTAGCGGGAGGGCCTCTGAGCAGTTCTTC.

The chain recombines TRBV10-3 with TRBJ1-6; maybe TRBD1 (5 bases). The V and J ends lost 2 bases and 9 bases respectively, with 14 bases between them. The CDR3 sequence is 15 residues long. Germline V lookup: CDR1 ENHRY, CDR2 SYGVKD. CDR3 nucleotide sequence: TGTGCCATCAGTGAGGGGTCCAGGGTCGTTTCACCCCTCCACTTT. This gives the protein CAISEGSRVVSPLHF.

The rearrangement uses TRBV25-1 and TRBJ1-4; D is perhaps TRBD1 (5 bases). CDR1 and CDR2 from the germline V gene are MGHDK and SYGVNS. This CDR3 has 14 residues. The V end lost 5 bases, the J end lost 0 bases, and 7 bases lay between the germline ends. CDR3 DNA sequence: TGTGCCAGCAGTATGACAGCAACTAATGAAAAACTGTTTTTT. It encodes CASSMTATNEKLFF.

This clone has just one count. V gene TRBV21-1 combines with J gene TRBJ2-5; no check of the table's D call, TRBD2, against the DNA was made. TRBV21-1 is a recognized pseudogene. This CDR3 is built from 13 residues. The CDR3 loop reads CAGPVAGRGTQYF. CDR3 nucleotide sequence: TGTGCCGGTCCCGTGGCGGGTCGAGGGACCCAGTACTTC.

This clone came up many times. The chain couples TRBV5-6 to TRBJ2-1; D is uncertain. Germline assignment: CDR1 SGHDT and CDR2 YYEEEE. With 2 bases removed from V and 3 bases from J, the gap between germline ends came to 6 bases. The CDR3 loop spans 13 amino acids. CDR3 sequence (DNA): TGTGCCAGCAGCTTTTATGTCTACAATGAGCAGTTCTTC. Translation gives CASSFYVYNEQFF.

The chain joins TRBV10-2 to TRBJ1-1; D may be TRBD1 (6 bases). V lost 4 bases, J lost 0 bases, and 12 bases lay in between. CDR1 is WSHSY, CDR2 SAAADI, per germline. This CDR3 has 15 residues. The CDR3 coding sequence is TGCGCCAGCAGTGCCTTCAGGGGTTTGAACACTGAAGCTTTCTTT. Protein: CASSAFRGLNTEAFF.

The rearrangement joins TRBV10-3 to TRBJ1-3; TRBD1 matches 8 bases. The CDR3 spans 14 residues. Germline lookup yields CDR1 ENHRY and CDR2 SYGVKD. J gave up 3 bases and V 6 bases, and 4 bases lay outside the gene matches. DNA of the CDR3: TGTGCCATCAGCGGGACAGGCGGTGGAAACACCATATATTTT. This gives the protein CAISGTGGGNTIYF.

The V gene is TRBV25-1, the J gene TRBJ1-5; 7 bases align to TRBD1. The CDR3 is made up of 14 amino acids. CDR1 is MGHDK and CDR2 is SYGVNS in the germline V gene. V was pared by 4 bases and J by 7 bases, with 7 bases of the junction left unmatched. CDR3 nucleotides: TGTGCCAGCAGTGGAACGGGACAGTTGCAGCCCCAGCATTTT. This gives the protein CASSGTGQLQPQHF. Drawing the rest from reference TRBV25-1 and TRBJ1-5, the complete variable domain is EADIYQTPRYLVIGTGKKITLECSQTMGHDKMYWYQQDPGMELHLIHYSYGVNSTEKGDLSSESTVSRIRTEHFPLTLESARPSHTSQYLCASSGTGQLQPQHFGDGTRLSIL.

The gene calls are TRBV30 and TRBJ2-7; D unclear. The germline V gene encodes CDR1 GTSNPN and CDR2 SVGIG (reference sequence). The V and J ends lost 3 bases and 4 bases respectively, with 13 bases between them. The CDR3 loop spans 13 amino acids. Here the CDR3 DNA reads TGTGCCTGGAGCGACTCGGGTATTTACGAGCAGTACTTC. Translation gives CAWSDSGIYEQYF.

The rearrangement uses TRBV19 and TRBJ1-3; D may be TRBD1 (5 bases). The germline CDR1 and CDR2 sequences are LNHDA and SQIVND (reference sequence). Trimming removed 5 bases from V and 2 bases from J, with 13 bases in between. The CDR3 consists of 15 residues. CDR3 sequence: CASSAAGYAGNTIYF. Written as DNA, the CDR3 is TGTGCCAGTAGTGCCGCAGGGTACGCTGGAAACACCATATATTTT.

This clone was recorded only once. The chain joins TRBV19 to TRBJ2-4, with D perhaps matching TRBD1 (6 bases). Germline-derived CDR1 and CDR2 are LNHDA and SQIVND (reference sequence). V lost 4 bases and J lost 12, with 13 bases in between. There are 12 residues in the CDR3. The CDR3 is CASSTYRDSQYF. The DNA of the CDR3 is TGTGCCAGTAGTACCTACAGGGATTCTCAGTACTTC.

The chain links TRBV19 to TRBJ2-5, with a possible D match to TRBD2 (6 bases). The CDR3 is 14 amino acids. Trimming stripped 2 bases from V and 3 bases from J, with 10 bases between. Germline CDR1 LNHDA, CDR2 SQIVND (reference sequence). DNA of the CDR3: TGTGCCAGTAGTATAATGTCGGGGGAAGAGACCCAGTACTTC. As protein: CASSIMSGEETQYF. Drawing the rest from reference TRBV19 and TRBJ2-5, the complete variable domain is DGGITQSPKYLFRKEGQNVTLSCEQNLNHDAMYWYRQDPGQGLRLIYYSQIVNDFQKGDIAEGYSVSREKKESFPLTVTSAQKNPTAFYLCASSIMSGEETQYFGPGTRLLVL.

V and J are TRBV7-8 and TRBJ1-3; TRBD1 aligns across 7 bases. Losses at the gene ends were 4 bases for V and 0 bases for J; bases not matched to a gene: 6. Germline CDR1 is SGHVS and CDR2 is FQNEAQ. The CDR3 runs to 16 residues. The CDR3 bases are TGTGCCAGCAGCTACCCGGGACAGATCTCTGGAAACACCATATATTTT. Residues: CASSYPGQISGNTIYF.

The rearrangement links TRBV7-2 to TRBJ2-7; 10 bases align to TRBD2. This CDR3 is 15 amino acids long. CDR1 SGHTA and CDR2 FQGNSA come from the germline V gene. V lost 1 base and J lost 7; bases outside the gene matches: 7. The CDR3 bases are TGTGCCAGCAGCTTAGTAGCGGGGGGATCGGGGGAGCAGTACTTC. It encodes CASSLVAGGSGEQYF.

The chain joins TRBV11-2 to TRBJ2-7; TRBD2 matches at 9 bases. V dropped 5 bases and J dropped 6; count of bases not matched to a gene: 8. Germline assignment: CDR1 SGHAT and CDR2 FQNNGV. This CDR3 contains 14 residues. CDR3 in DNA: TGTGCCAGCAGCCCCCGGACTAGCGTTTTCGAGCAGTACTTC. Encoded protein: CASSPRTSVFEQYF.

The chain combines TRBV30 with TRBJ2-7; unclear D gene. The CDR3 extends over 13 amino acids. Trimming shortened V by 3 bases and J by 2 bases, and 11 bases separated the two germline ends. CDR1 is GTSNPN, CDR2 SVGIG, per germline (reference sequence). CDR3 bases: TGTGCCTGGAGCCGACTGGCCACCTACGAGCAGTACTTC. This encodes CAWSRLATYEQYF.

The chain carries TRBV21-1 and TRBJ2-1; TRBD2, as called in the table, went unchecked against the DNA. TRBV21-1 is a documented pseudogene. The CDR3 loop spans 17 amino acids. This CDR3 reads CASRLAGGLGVRDEQFF. CDR3 bases: TGTGCCAGCAGACTAGCGGGGGGATTGGGCGTTCGCGATGAGCAGTTCTTC.

The CDR3 is CASSLSGANRVYEQYF. The DNA for the CDR3 is TGTGCCAGCAGTTTATCTGGGGCCAACAGGGTCTACGAGCAGTACTTC. The chain links TRBV27 to TRBJ2-7, with D possibly being TRBD1 (6 bases). The length of the CDR3 is 16 residues. Germline CDR1 and CDR2: MNHEY and SMNVEV (reference sequence). The V end lost 0 bases, the J end lost 3 bases, and 15 bases lay between the germline ends.

The rearrangement uses TRBV7-3 and TRBJ2-3; 13 nucleotides match TRBD2. With 1 base clipped from V and 4 bases from J, the junction kept 5 bases outside the gene matches. The CDR3 is 17 amino acids. Germline assignment: CDR1 SGHTA and CDR2 FQGTGA. The CDR3 loop reads CASSLKGTSGAPDTQYF. DNA of the CDR3: TGTGCCAGCAGCTTAAAGGGGACTAGCGGGGCCCCAGATACGCAGTATTTT. Full variable domain (remainder filled in from reference TRBV7-3 and TRBJ2-3): GAGVSQTPSNKVTEKGKYVELRCDPISGHTALYWYRQSLGQGPEFLIYFQGTGAADDSGLPNDRFFAVRPEGSVSTLKIQRTERGDSAVYLCASSLKGTSGAPDTQYFGPGTRLTVL.